The sample holds a few counts of the clone carrying this T cell receptor beta chain. Its antigen is unidentified. The TCRbeta library incorporated unique molecular identifiers. Each CDR3 protein gets one entry after TCRdb re-called the PCR reads with MiXCR. The table has over 400,000 distinct CDR3 sequences, 43% seen once; the top ten hold around a quarter. Between the trimmed V and J ends, which lost 8 bases and 0 bases, there was a span of 8 bases. This CDR3 region has 12 residues. The sample is drawn from a study of T-cell reconstitution after alpha-beta-depleted transplantation in children. Regarding the study as a whole: Some patients' high day-60 TCRbeta diversity was traced to surviving recipient T cells and thymic progenitors. About two months after transplant, alpha-beta T cells reportedly came from several hundred expanded graft clones. T-cell numbers and diversity, one year after transplant, stemmed largely from T cells that were newly produced.

The TCR comes from a girl aged 2-10 years with aplastic anemia, due to receive a stem cell transplant. The specimen comprised PBMCs, sampled before TCRalphabeta/CD19-depleted stem cell transplant. V gene TRBV12-3 or TRBV12-4 combines with J gene TRBJ2-7; D ambiguous. The DNA of the CDR3 is TGTGCCAGCGGAACAAGCTCCTACGAGCAGTACTTC. The encoded protein is CASGTSSYEQYF.